The clone carrying this T cell receptor beta chain was seen many times. Its antigen is unknown. This record comes from a study of T-cell memory formation after mild COVID-19. Across the study: TCR clusters were largely donor specific. Study-wide findings and caveats: Clones contracting day 15 to 85 were balanced CD4/CD8; later expanders leaned CD4+. Researchers could not confirm that second-wave clones peaking on day 37 targeted SARS-CoV-2.

5'RACE, which relied on constant-segment primers, yielded TCR alpha and TCR beta cDNA libraries carrying sample barcodes and UMIs. TCRdb re-analysed the 5' RACE reads in MiXCR, keeping a single row per CDR3 protein. The data hold 450,000 or so distinct CDR3 sequences, with roughly 25% observed a single time. Specimen: PBMCs or a T cell subset sorted from them (not recorded which). This clonotype originated in an adult woman who had mild COVID-19 (a few samples of this study predate the infection). Cell type and time point are not known.

The CDR3 region has the DNA TGTGCCAGCAGCTTCTCTAGCAACACCGGGGAGCTGTTTTTT. Protein sequence: CASSFSSNTGELFF. The chain uses TRBV7-9 and TRBJ2-2; TRBD2 might be the D (5 bases). Germline CDR1 SEHNR, CDR2 FQNEAQ (reference sequence). This CDR3 spans 14 amino acids. Trimming cost V 3 bases and J 2 bases, with 7 bases left between them.